Each of the 9 T cell receptor beta chains below was sequenced from the same sample in a study of Ad26.COV2.S vaccination and SARS-CoV-2 variants. Measured with immunoSEQ multiplex PCR; TCRdb has only the in-frame clones, and not every one. The sample consists of some 190,000 clones, 70% to 90% of them appearing once. The sample consisted of peripheral blood, taken after recovery from COVID-19. The receptors stem from a human donor who had recovered from COVID-19.

The V and J genes are TRBV14 and TRBJ1-2, with 8 nucleotides matching TRBD1. Germline V gives CDR1 SGHDN, CDR2 FVKESK. J lost 1 base, V lost 1 base, and 5 bases had no gene match. The CDR3 extends over 16 amino acids. The CDR3 sequence is CASSQGGDRGNYGYTF. CDR3 in DNA: TGTGCCAGCAGCCAAGGAGGCGACAGGGGTAACTATGGCTACACCTTC.

The chain is built from TRBV6-6 and TRBJ2-2, with D maybe TRBD2 (5 bases). Germline V gene data show CDR1 as MNHNY and CDR2 as SVGAGI (reference sequence). Trimming pared 7 bases from V and 7 bases from J, leaving 16 bases between. The CDR3 contains 14 residues. In nucleotides, the CDR3 is TGTGCCAGCACCCATGGAGGAGAGCTCGGGGAGCTGTTTTTT. Amino acids: CASTHGGELGELFF.

The rearrangement uses TRBV7-9 and TRBJ1-5, with TRBD1 matching over 12 bases. The CDR3 is 14 residues long. Per the germline V gene, CDR1 is SEHNR and CDR2 is FQNEAQ (reference sequence). J lost 7 bases, V lost 5 bases, and 3 bases had no gene match. CDR3 nucleotide sequence: TGTGCCAGCAGCGGGGACAGGGGGCAGCAGCCCCAGCATTTT. As protein: CASSGDRGQQPQHF. The full variable domain, with the rest looked up from reference TRBV7-9 and TRBJ1-5, is DTGVSQNPRHKITKRGQNVTFRCDPISEHNRLYWYRQTLGQGPEFLTYFQNEAQLEKSRLLSDRFSAERPKGSFSTLEIQRTEQGDSAMYLCASSGDRGQQPQHFGDGTRLSIL.

The DNA of the CDR3 is TGCGCCAGCAGTGACCTCGGGTTGGCTGAAGCTTTCTTT. Its protein is CASSDLGLAEAFF. The chain recombines TRBV10-2 with TRBJ1-1, with D unresolved. Trimming cost V 3 bases and J 6 bases, with 11 bases left between them. CDR1 WSHSY and CDR2 SAAADI come from the germline V gene. This CDR3 is built from 13 residues.

V is TRBV27 and J is TRBJ2-5, with TRBD2 identical over 10 bases. The CDR3 runs to 15 residues. V dropped 4 bases and J dropped 7; count of bases not matched to a gene: 9. From germline, CDR1 is MNHEY and CDR2 SMNVEV (reference sequence). The CDR3 reads CASSYQREGRVTQYF. The CDR3 region has the DNA TGTGCCAGCAGTTATCAGCGGGAGGGCCGTGTGACCCAGTACTTC.

The V and J genes are TRBV9 and TRBJ2-1; 9 bases agree with TRBD2. Per germline, CDR1 SGDLS and CDR2 YYNGEE. The CDR3 extends over 18 amino acids. With V trimmed by 3 bases and J by 4 bases, 14 bases remained unmatched. This CDR3 reads CASSAPFRVTSGYNEQFF. DNA of the CDR3: TGTGCCAGCAGCGCACCATTCCGTGTGACTAGCGGATACAATGAGCAGTTCTTC.

Only a few counts were recorded for this clone. The chain joins TRBV10-3 to TRBJ1-4; no reliable D call. V gave up 4 bases and J gave up 2 bases, with 11 bases separating them. Germline lookup yields CDR1 ENHRY and CDR2 SYGVKD. This CDR3 is 15 amino acids long. In nucleotides, the CDR3 is TGTGCCATCAGTGGCACCCTCGCGACTAATGAAAAACTGTTTTTT. This gives the protein CAISGTLATNEKLFF.

The genes are TRBV19 and TRBJ1-2; 9 nucleotides line up with TRBD1. The germline V gene encodes CDR1 LNHDA and CDR2 SQIVND (reference sequence). Trimming removed 6 bases from V and 6 bases from J; junction bases left unmatched: 14. The CDR3 is 16 residues long. CDR3 region: CASSSSPGQGGDGYTF. The CDR3 nucleotides are TGTGCCAGTAGCTCCTCTCCGGGACAGGGTGGCGATGGCTACACCTTC.

This clone was recorded once. The rearrangement links TRBV7-6 to TRBJ1-2; D might be TRBD1 (6 bases). CDR3 length equals 14 residues. V shed 0 bases and J shed 7 bases, with 12 bases lying between them. Germline V gene data show CDR1 as SGHVS and CDR2 as FNYEAQ. DNA of the CDR3: TGTGCCAGCAGCTTAGCCGGGGGGGCGCTTGGCTACACCTTC. Protein: CASSLAGGALGYTF.